The table lists the clone carrying this T cell receptor (beta chain) with a few counts. Its matching antigen is unknown. 5'RACE template switching added a universal primer site and UMIs to TCR cDNA. TCRdb used MiXCR to reprocess the 5' RACE reads, holding one entry per CDR3 protein. Here the sample spans approximately 600,000 distinct CDR3 sequences, 9% to 15% being singletons. These data come from a study of T cells after yellow fever vaccination. Whole-study results and caveats: A secondary response was less intense yet reached its peak sooner, at day 5 versus 15. Among primary-vaccination clones, most reappeared after the booster, at 95% to 96% for CD4 and roughly 88% for CD8.

Germline-derived CDR1 and CDR2 are SEHNR and FQNEAQ (reference sequence). This CDR3 comprises 13 residues. Trimming pared 8 bases from V and 5 bases from J, leaving 15 bases between. This sequence joins TRBV7-9 and TRBJ1-2, with TRBD1 as a possible D gene (5 bases). The source material was PBMCs, sampled on the day of the yellow fever booster vaccination. This TCR was sampled from a man aged 25-40 years who received the YFV17D yellow fever vaccine. The CDR3 DNA reads TGTGCCAGCGAGGGGCCCGGAGGGTATGGCTACACCTTC. This gives the protein CASEGPGGYGYTF.